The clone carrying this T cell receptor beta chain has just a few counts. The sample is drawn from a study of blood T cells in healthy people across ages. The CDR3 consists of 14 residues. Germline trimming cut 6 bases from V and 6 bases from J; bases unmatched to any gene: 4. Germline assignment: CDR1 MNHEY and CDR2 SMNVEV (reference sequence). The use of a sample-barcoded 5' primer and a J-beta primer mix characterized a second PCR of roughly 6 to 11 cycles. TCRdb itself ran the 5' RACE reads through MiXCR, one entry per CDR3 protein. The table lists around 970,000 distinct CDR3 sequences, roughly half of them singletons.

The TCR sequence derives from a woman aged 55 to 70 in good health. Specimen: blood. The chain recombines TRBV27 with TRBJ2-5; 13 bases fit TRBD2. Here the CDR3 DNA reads TGTGCCAGCAGGGGACTAGCGGGATGGAAGACCCAGTACTTC. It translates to CASRGLAGWKTQYF.